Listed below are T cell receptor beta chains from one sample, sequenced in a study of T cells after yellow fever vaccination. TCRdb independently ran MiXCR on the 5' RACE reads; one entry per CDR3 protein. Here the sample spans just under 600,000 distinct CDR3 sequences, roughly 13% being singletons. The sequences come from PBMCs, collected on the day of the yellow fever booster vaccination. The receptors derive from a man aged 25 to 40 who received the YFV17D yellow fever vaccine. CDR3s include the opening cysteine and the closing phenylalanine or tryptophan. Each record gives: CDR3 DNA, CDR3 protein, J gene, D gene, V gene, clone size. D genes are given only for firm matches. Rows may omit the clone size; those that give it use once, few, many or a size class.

DNA: TGTGCCAGCTCAAATTGGGACAGGGCTCCGGGCGAGCAGTACTTC
CDR3: CASSNWDRAPGEQYF
J: TRBJ2-7
D: TRBD1
V: TRBV18
size: few

DNA: TGTGCCAGTTCCCATAGCTTGGCAGACTACGAGCAGTACTTC
CDR3: CASSHSLADYEQYF
J: TRBJ2-7
D: -
V: TRBV10-3
size: few

DNA: TGTGCCACCAGCAGTGACAGGGTGAAGGGCACCGGGGAGCTGTTTTTT
CDR3: CATSSDRVKGTGELFF
J: TRBJ2-2
D: TRBD1
V: TRBV15
size: -

DNA: TGCGCCAGCAGTCATCGACCCACTATAACCTACAATGAGCAGTTCTTC
CDR3: CASSHRPTITYNEQFF
J: TRBJ2-1
D: -
V: TRBV23-1
size: few

DNA: TGTGCCAGCAGCTTACTTAGGGCTGCAACTAATGAAAAACTGTTTTTT
CDR3: CASSLLRAATNEKLFF
J: TRBJ1-4
D: -
V: TRBV7-2
size: few

DNA: TGCGCCAGCAGCCAAGCGTTGAAGGGTACGCAGTATTTT
CDR3: CASSQALKGTQYF
J: TRBJ2-3
D: -
V: TRBV4-3
size: -

DNA: TGTGCCACCAGCGTAGAACTCCTAGCCAAAAACATTCAGTACTTC
CDR3: CATSVELLAKNIQYF
J: TRBJ2-4
D: -
V: TRBV15
size: few

DNA: TGCGCCAGCAGCTTCCTCGAAACGACAGATACGCAGTATTTT
CDR3: CASSFLETTDTQYF
J: TRBJ2-3
D: -
V: TRBV5-1
size: -

DNA: TGTGCCAGCAACGCACCCGGGGGAGGTTATAGCAATCAGCCCCAGCATTTT
CDR3: CASNAPGGGYSNQPQHF
J: TRBJ1-5
D: -
V: TRBV21-1
size: -

DNA: TGCGCCAGCAGCTTGGTAATGTCTGGGGCCAACGTCCTGACTTTC
CDR3: CASSLVMSGANVLTF
J: TRBJ2-6
D: -
V: TRBV5-1
size: -

DNA: TGTGCCAGCAGCTTAGATAGCGACGAGCAGTACTTC
CDR3: CASSLDSDEQYF
J: TRBJ2-7
D: -
V: TRBV7-9
size: few

DNA: TGTGCCAGCAGCCAGCCGGCCGACGAGACCCAGTACTTC
CDR3: CASSQPADETQYF
J: TRBJ2-5
D: -
V: TRBV5-6
size: -

DNA: TGTGCCAGCAGCCGAGACAGGGGAGTAGGGGAGCAGTTCTTC
CDR3: CASSRDRGVGEQFF
J: TRBJ2-1
D: TRBD1
V: TRBV3-1
size: few

DNA: TGTGCCAGCTTCGCAAAAGCGGGGCCACAGTTCTTC
CDR3: CASFAKAGPQFF
J: TRBJ2-1
D: TRBD2
V: TRBV5-4
size: -

DNA: TGTGCCAGCAGTTTGTATAGGGTCGGCGGGGAGCTGTTTTTT
CDR3: CASSLYRVGGELFF
J: TRBJ2-2
D: -
V: TRBV6-5
size: few

DNA: TGTGCCAGCAGCTTAGAGGACAGGGGGCAGGGGGAGCAGTTCTTC
CDR3: CASSLEDRGQGEQFF
J: TRBJ2-1
D: TRBD1
V: TRBV7-6
size: few

DNA: TGCAGTGCTAGACCCATTTCCGGGACAGCGAACACCGGGGAGCTGTTTTTT
CDR3: CSARPISGTANTGELFF
J: TRBJ2-2
D: TRBD1
V: TRBV20-1
size: -

DNA: TGTGCCAGCAGCTTAGGGCTAGCCCGCAATGAGCAGTTCTTC
CDR3: CASSLGLARNEQFF
J: TRBJ2-1
D: -
V: TRBV7-6
size: -

DNA: TGTGCCAGCAGCTTAACAGTCCTCCGCAGGGCGGTGGACACTGAAGCTTTCTTT
CDR3: CASSLTVLRRAVDTEAFF
J: TRBJ1-1
D: -
V: TRBV11-1
size: few

DNA: TGTGCCGGCAGACTAGCGGGCACCGGGGAGCTGTTTTTT
CDR3: CAGRLAGTGELFF
J: TRBJ2-2
D: TRBD2
V: TRBV12-3/TRBV12-4
size: -

DNA: TGCAGTGCGAGACAGGGGCCCACTGCGGACTTGGAGCAGTACTTC
CDR3: CSARQGPTADLEQYF
J: TRBJ2-7
D: TRBD1
V: TRBV20-1
size: few

DNA: TGCAGTGCTTCCGGACTAGCGGTACTCAGGGCCCAGTACTTC
CDR3: CSASGLAVLRAQYF
J: TRBJ2-5
D: TRBD2
V: TRBV20-1
size: -

DNA: TGTGCTAGTGCCCTCGGTACAGCTAGCACAGATACGCAGTATTTT
CDR3: CASALGTASTDTQYF
J: TRBJ2-3
D: -
V: TRBV12-5
size: -

DNA: TGTGCCAGCAGTTACTCGATTACAGGATCCTACGAGCAGTACTTC
CDR3: CASSYSITGSYEQYF
J: TRBJ2-7
D: -
V: TRBV6-5
size: few

DNA: TGTGCCAGCAGTTTCGGCAGATACGAGCAGTACTTC
CDR3: CASSFGRYEQYF
J: TRBJ2-7
D: -
V: TRBV12-3/TRBV12-4
size: many

DNA: TGTGCCAGCAGTAAGACAGGGTACAGCAATAAAAAATACTACAATGAGCAGTTCTTC
CDR3: CASSKTGYSNKKYYNEQFF
J: TRBJ2-1
D: -
V: TRBV21-1
size: -

DNA: TGTGCCAGCAGTTATAAGAAAACTAGCGAACCGTCCTACAATGAGCAGTTCTTC
CDR3: CASSYKKTSEPSYNEQFF
J: TRBJ2-1
D: TRBD2
V: TRBV6-2/TRBV6-3
size: few

DNA: TGTGCCAGCAGTTATACTTCTGCCCCACTCACAGATACGCAGTATTTT
CDR3: CASSYTSAPLTDTQYF
J: TRBJ2-3
D: -
V: TRBV6-5
size: -

DNA: TGTGCCTGGAGTGTTGGGGGCAATCAGCCCCAGCATTTT
CDR3: CAWSVGGNQPQHF
J: TRBJ1-5
D: -
V: TRBV30
size: -

DNA: TGTGCCACCGGGGGGGGTCCTTATAATTCACCCCTCCACTTT
CDR3: CATGGGPYNSPLHF
J: TRBJ1-6
D: -
V: TRBV12-3/TRBV12-4
size: -

DNA: TGTGCCAGTCATTTCGTTGAGCAGTTCTTC
CDR3: CASHFVEQFF
J: TRBJ2-1
D: -
V: TRBV21-1
size: few

DNA: TGTGCCAGCAGCCCCCCCGGGACAGGGTTTTCCATTACCCAAGAGACCCAGTACTTC
CDR3: CASSPPGTGFSITQETQYF
J: TRBJ2-5
D: TRBD1
V: TRBV7-6
size: -

DNA: TGCGCCGGAGCCTACGAGCAGTACTTC
CDR3: CAGAYEQYF
J: TRBJ2-7
D: -
V: TRBV4-1
size: -

DNA: TGTGCCAGCAGTTTGCGAGGGGGGACCCAGTACTTC
CDR3: CASSLRGGTQYF
J: TRBJ2-5
D: -
V: TRBV27
size: -

DNA: TGTGCCAGCAGCTTTCGGCCGCGGGAAGACGGGGAGCTGTTTTTT
CDR3: CASSFRPREDGELFF
J: TRBJ2-2
D: -
V: TRBV7-2
size: -

DNA: TGCGCCAGCAGGCTAGCGGGAGGGCCCCGCTCCTACGAGCAGTACTTC
CDR3: CASRLAGGPRSYEQYF
J: TRBJ2-7
D: TRBD2
V: TRBV10-2
size: -

DNA: TGCAGTGTTGAAGAAGGGACGCTAGGTGGGCAGCCCCAGCATTTT
CDR3: CSVEEGTLGGQPQHF
J: TRBJ1-5
D: -
V: TRBV20-1
size: -

DNA: TGTGCCACCCTCGGCCCGTTGAACACTGAAGCTTTCTTT
CDR3: CATLGPLNTEAFF
J: TRBJ1-1
D: -
V: TRBV28
size: -

DNA: TGTGCCAGCAACCCCGGGACTGGGGCCAACGTCCTGACTTTC
CDR3: CASNPGTGANVLTF
J: TRBJ2-6
D: -
V: TRBV6-2/TRBV6-3
size: few

DNA: TGTGCCAGTGGAATCCTAGCGGGGTCCTACGAGCAGTACTTC
CDR3: CASGILAGSYEQYF
J: TRBJ2-7
D: TRBD2
V: TRBV12-3/TRBV12-4
size: -

DNA: TGTGCCAGCAGTTACCGAATACAGGGGCGACAGACCCAGTACTTC
CDR3: CASSYRIQGRQTQYF
J: TRBJ2-5
D: TRBD1
V: TRBV6-5
size: -

DNA: TGCAGTGCTAGAGTGAGGGGGGGAGTCGGCAATCAGCCCCAGCATTTT
CDR3: CSARVRGGVGNQPQHF
J: TRBJ1-5
D: -
V: TRBV20-1
size: -

DNA: TGTGCCAGCACCTTGACAGCCCAGCCCCAGCATTTT
CDR3: CASTLTAQPQHF
J: TRBJ1-5
D: -
V: TRBV12-3/TRBV12-4
size: few

DNA: TGTGCCAGCAGTTACAGTCTAGCGGGCGAACCCGGGGAGCTGTTTTTT
CDR3: CASSYSLAGEPGELFF
J: TRBJ2-2
D: TRBD2
V: TRBV6-5
size: few

DNA: TGTGCCAGCAGCCTTTGGACAGGGCACACTGAAGCTTTCTTT
CDR3: CASSLWTGHTEAFF
J: TRBJ1-1
D: TRBD1
V: TRBV27
size: -

DNA: TGTGCCACCAGTGATCCCGCGGGGTCGGGCCCGTCCACAGATACGCAGTATTTT
CDR3: CATSDPAGSGPSTDTQYF
J: TRBJ2-3
D: -
V: TRBV24-1
size: -

DNA: TGCGCCGGGTCGAACAGCTTAGACACAGATACGCAGTATTTT
CDR3: CAGSNSLDTDTQYF
J: TRBJ2-3
D: -
V: TRBV10-2
size: many

DNA: TGTGCCAGCAGCCAAGAGGGGTTCGGCACAGATACGCAGTATTTT
CDR3: CASSQEGFGTDTQYF
J: TRBJ2-3
D: -
V: TRBV3-1
size: many

DNA: TGCAGTGCTAGCCGCCTAGCGTCCTCCTACGAGCAGTACTTC
CDR3: CSASRLASSYEQYF
J: TRBJ2-7
D: -
V: TRBV20-1
size: -

DNA: TGCAGCTTGCGGGGGGTCGCTAGCACAGATACGCAGTATTTT
CDR3: CSLRGVASTDTQYF
J: TRBJ2-3
D: TRBD2
V: TRBV29-1
size: -

DNA: TGCAGTGCTAGAGATCCAGGACTAGCGCAGTTCTTC
CDR3: CSARDPGLAQFF
J: TRBJ2-1
D: TRBD2
V: TRBV20-1
size: -

DNA: TGCAGTGCTAGGGCCCTACAGGGTTCCCCAGATACGCAGTATTTT
CDR3: CSARALQGSPDTQYF
J: TRBJ2-3
D: -
V: TRBV20-1
size: few

DNA: TGTGCCACCAGTGATTCGGACAGGTGGAACTATGGCTACACCTTC
CDR3: CATSDSDRWNYGYTF
J: TRBJ1-2
D: TRBD1
V: TRBV24-1
size: -

DNA: TGTGCCAGCTTCAAGGCTAAGTGGGGGAAAAGCACAGATACGCAGTATTTT
CDR3: CASFKAKWGKSTDTQYF
J: TRBJ2-3
D: -
V: TRBV21-1
size: -

DNA: TGTGCCAGCAGCACCACAGGGGGTAATCCCACTGAAGCTTTCTTT
CDR3: CASSTTGGNPTEAFF
J: TRBJ1-1
D: TRBD1
V: TRBV7-3
size: -